This T cell receptor (beta chain) was documented in a study of blood T cell repertoires in COVID-19. Study details: The United States, Italy and Spain provided the acute and convalescent COVID-19 samples. Nucleic acid was either cDNA or gDNA, and it came from T cells, B-cell-depleted T cells, or PBMCs.

In the study's own analysis: Reference gene primer amplification gave nucleated cell count estimates. TCRdb keeps only in-frame clones here, not all; method: immunoSEQ multiplex PCR. V and J calls and clone size are copied from that table; D and trimming were computed from the DNA. The sample yields 310,000 or so clones, roughly nine tenths seen once. The CDR3 is made up of 18 amino acids. Seattle's enrolled individuals joined amid active infection and were then monitored longitudinally. V and J are TRBV1 and TRBJ2-3; TRBD2, the table's D call, was not compared with the DNA. TRBV1 is a pseudogene segment. This clonotype originated in a woman in her twenties or thirties with COVID-19, enrolled during active disease. Sequenced sample: peripheral blood. CDR3 nucleotide sequence: TGCACCAGCAGCCAAGATCAGAGCGGGAGAGTCGTCGCAGATACGCAGTATTTT. Translated: CTSSQDQSGRVVADTQYF.